The next 27 T cell receptor beta chains were all read from a single sample in a study of CD4+ T cells in melanoma. Libraries were prepared by immunoSEQ multiplex PCR; TCRdb keeps only in-frame clonotypes and omits some of them. The table includes more than 12,000 clones, about 60% detected once. Sequencing was carried out using cells from a culture (not recorded whether cultured in vitro). The receptors were sampled from a human donor with melanoma.

The chain employs TRBV19 and TRBJ1-6; 7 bases line up with TRBD1. This CDR3 spans 14 amino acids. With 7 bases clipped from V and 13 bases from J, the junction kept 13 bases outside the gene matches. Germline loops: CDR1 LNHDA, CDR2 SQIVND (reference sequence). DNA for the CDR3: TGTGCCAGTACTCCGGACAGGTGGATTCGGCCCCTCCACTTT. Translating it yields CASTPDRWIRPLHF.

There are a few counts of this clone. V usage is TRBV5-1 and J usage is TRBJ2-7; possible D gene TRBD1, 6 bases. Germline CDR1 SGHRS, CDR2 YFSETQ. V was trimmed by 0 bases and J by 3 bases, leaving 16 bases between them. The CDR3 is made up of 16 amino acids. CDR3 sequence: CASSLAGAGDLYEQYF. The CDR3 bases are TGCGCCAGCAGCTTGGCCGGAGCAGGGGACCTCTACGAGCAGTACTTC.

This clone came up a few times. The chain combines TRBV6-1 with TRBJ2-4; D not resolved. The V gene's germline CDR1 is MNHNS and CDR2 SASEGT. This CDR3 has 16 residues. With 2 bases removed from V and 1 base from J, the gap between germline ends came to 12 bases. The CDR3 DNA sequence: TGTGCCAGCAGTGAATCACTCCGGATGGCCAAAAACATTCAGTACTTC. This encodes CASSESLRMAKNIQYF.

The chain uses TRBV5-3 and TRBJ1-1; TRBD1 might be the D (6 bases). TRBV5-3 is given ORF status, its function remaining uncertain. This CDR3 has 15 amino acids. Deletions cut 8 bases from V and 1 base from J, with 18 bases between. The CDR3, as DNA: TGTGCCAGCAGCCAAGGGGGGGGATGGAACACTGAAGCTTTCTTT. This codes for CASSQGGGWNTEAFF.

The rearrangement links TRBV11-2 to TRBJ2-1, with 9 bases that match TRBD1. Germline-derived CDR1 and CDR2 are SGHAT and FQNNGV. Trimming took 5 bases from V and 0 from J; bases not matched to a gene: 11. This CDR3 is built from 18 residues. The CDR3 is CASSGYRGPRSSYNEQFF. The CDR3 nucleotides read TGTGCCAGCAGCGGGTACAGGGGGCCCAGGAGCTCCTACAATGAGCAGTTCTTC.

This sequence joins TRBV7-2 and TRBJ2-3, with D tentatively TRBD2 (6 bases). There are 15 residues in the CDR3. V was clipped by 4 bases and J by 0 bases, with 11 bases between them. Germline V gene data show CDR1 as SGHTA and CDR2 as FQGNSA. The DNA for the CDR3 is TGTGCCAGCAGCTCCACTAGCACTAGCACAGATACGCAGTATTTT. Protein product: CASSSTSTSTDTQYF.

The chain is built from TRBV2 and TRBJ2-5, with D hard to call. The CDR3 has 14 residues. Germline V gives CDR1 SNHLY, CDR2 FYNNEI. Trimming stripped 4 bases from V and 2 bases from J, with 11 bases between. CDR3 region: CASSASHTQETQYF. The CDR3 DNA reads as TGTGCCAGCAGTGCGTCCCACACGCAAGAGACCCAGTACTTC. The full variable domain, completed using reference TRBV2 and TRBJ2-5, is EPEVTQTPSHQVTQMGQEVILRCVPISNHLYFYWYRQILGQKVEFLVSFYNNEISEKSEIFDDQFSVERPDGSNFTLKIRSTKLEDSAMYFCASSASHTQETQYFGPGTRLLVL.

This clone is judged medium-sized (0.01 to 0.1%). The chain employs TRBV19 and TRBJ1-1; the D gene is possibly TRBD1 (6 bases). Germline CDR1 reads LNHDA; CDR2 reads SQIVND (reference sequence). Deletions cut 4 bases from V and 4 bases from J, with 19 bases between. The CDR3 runs 16 residues. The CDR3 DNA is TGTGCCAGTAGTACCGCGGGGGGGCGTCGGTTCACTGAAGCTTTCTTT. Amino acids: CASSTAGGRRFTEAFF.

This chain links TRBV2 with TRBJ1-5; TRBD1 might be the D (6 bases). This CDR3 comprises 15 residues. The V and J ends lost 6 bases and 7 bases respectively, with 19 bases between them. From germline, CDR1 is SNHLY and CDR2 FYNNEI. The CDR3 DNA reads as TGTGCCAGCAGGAGGGGAATCGGGGGGCTACAGCCCCAGCATTTT. It yields the protein CASRRGIGGLQPQHF.

This chain uses TRBV11-3 with TRBJ2-7; tentatively, D is TRBD1 or TRBD2 (5 bases each). Trimming left V 4 bases short and J 7 bases short, with 17 bases between. The CDR3 covers 14 residues. Germline-derived CDR1 and CDR2 are SGHNT and YENEEA. The CDR3 reads CASSSGTLPSEQYF. The CDR3 DNA sequence: TGTGCCAGCAGCTCCGGGACCCTCCCTTCTGAGCAGTACTTC.

The chain couples TRBV7-4 to TRBJ1-5; D gene uncertain. Per germline, CDR1 SGHVT and CDR2 SQSDAQ. CDR3 size: 13 residues. V was clipped by 5 bases and J by 5 bases, with 10 bases between them. The CDR3: CASSLSGHQPQHF. DNA for the CDR3: TGTGCCAGCAGCCTCTCCGGGCATCAGCCCCAGCATTTT.

The rearrangement links TRBV9 to TRBJ2-7; tentatively, D is TRBD1 (5 bases). The germline V and J ends were trimmed by 9 bases and 2 bases, with 18 bases remaining between them. The V gene's germline CDR1 is SGDLS and CDR2 YYNGEE. The CDR3 covers 14 residues. CDR3 amino acids: CANPPGHMTYEQYF. The DNA of the CDR3 is TGTGCCAATCCCCCCGGACATATGACCTACGAGCAGTACTTC.

Regarding this clone: One junction end disagrees with the germline gene, perhaps due to a read error. V and J are TRBV6-1 and TRBJ2-7; D is unclear. The CDR3 is 12 amino acids. The germline V gene has CDR1 MNHNS and CDR2 SASEGT. As DNA, the CDR3 is TGTGCCAGCAGTTTCGGAGAGGCAGGCCGGAGCTTC. This codes for CASSFGEAGRSF.

This clone was seen only a few times. The chain uses TRBV10-3 and TRBJ1-3; 7 bases match TRBD1. The CDR3 runs 14 residues. V was pared by 11 bases and J by 0 bases, with 7 bases of the junction left unmatched. CDR1 and CDR2 from the germline V gene are ENHRY and SYGVKD. The CDR3 here is CASGQTYSGNTIYF. CDR3 coding DNA: TGTGCCTCGGGACAGACGTACTCTGGAAACACCATATATTTT.

The chain has TRBV28 and TRBJ2-1, with TRBD2 matching 12 bases. V trimming: 6 bases; J trimming: 8 bases; junction bases outside the gene matches: 8. CDR3 length: 15 residues. Germline assignment: CDR1 MDHEN and CDR2 SYDVKM. This chain's CDR3 is CASRASGGARYEQFF. CDR3 DNA sequence: TGTGCCAGCAGAGCTAGCGGGGGGGCCCGGTATGAGCAGTTCTTC.

This chain uses TRBV18 with TRBJ2-7; D possibly uses TRBD1 or TRBD2 (6 bases each). This CDR3 contains 16 residues. Deletions cut 3 bases from V and 4 bases from J, with 19 bases between. Germline lookup yields CDR1 KGHSH and CDR2 LQKENI. As DNA, the CDR3 is TGTGCCAGCTCACCCCGAGGGGGGTTCGGAATGTACGAGCAGTACTTC. Protein: CASSPRGGFGMYEQYF.

This chain uses TRBV5-4 with TRBJ1-2; maybe TRBD1 (6 bases). The CDR3 length is 12 residues. Trimming removed 9 bases from V and 6 bases from J, with 15 bases in between. Per the germline V gene, CDR1 is SGHNT and CDR2 is YYREEE (reference sequence). This chain's CDR3 is CATQDRSHGYTF. As DNA, the CDR3 is TGTGCCACCCAGGACAGAAGTCATGGCTACACCTTC.

The chain employs TRBV18 and TRBJ1-1; no reliable D call. The CDR3 runs to 14 residues. The germline V gene encodes CDR1 KGHSH and CDR2 LQKENI. V dropped 3 bases and J dropped 3 bases, with 11 bases sitting between them. This CDR3 reads CASSPRTDDTEAFF. The CDR3 nucleotides read TGTGCCAGCTCACCGCGGACGGATGACACTGAAGCTTTCTTT.

V is TRBV7-9 and J is TRBJ2-7, with 9 bases aligning to TRBD1. The CDR3 has 13 residues. The V segment lost 5 bases and the J segment 7 bases; nucleotides outside the gene matches: 6. Germline CDR1 and CDR2: SEHNR and FQNEAQ (reference sequence). CDR3 sequence reads: CASSGTGPGEQYF. The CDR3 DNA sequence: TGTGCCAGCAGCGGGACAGGGCCGGGGGAGCAGTACTTC. Full variable domain (rest looked up from reference TRBV7-9 and TRBJ2-7): DTGVSQNPRHKITKRGQNVTFRCDPISEHNRLYWYRQTLGQGPEFLTYFQNEAQLEKSRLLSDRFSAERPKGSFSTLEIQRTEQGDSAMYLCASSGTGPGEQYFGPGTRLTVT.

The chain has TRBV6-1 and TRBJ2-3; 11 positions agree with TRBD1. Germline V gene lookup returns CDR1 MNHNS and CDR2 SASEGT. This CDR3 is built from 14 residues. V was clipped by 7 bases and J by 3 bases; unmatched bases: 3. CDR3 sequence: CASKDRGLTDTQYF. In DNA, the CDR3 is TGTGCCAGCAAGGACAGGGGGCTGACAGATACGCAGTATTTT.

Points on this clone: Mismatch with germline at one junction end may stem from a read error. The chain couples TRBV10-3 to TRBJ2-7; a weak D match, TRBD1 (6 bases). The CDR3 has 15 residues. The germline V gene has CDR1 ENHRY and CDR2 SYGVKD. The CDR3 DNA follows: TGTGCCAGCAGTCCCAGGACAGCAAGCTCCTACGAGCAGTACTTC. It codes for CASSPRTASSYEQYF.

This clone turned up a few times. The gene calls are TRBV18 and TRBJ1-1, with no clear D. Germline V gives CDR1 KGHSH, CDR2 LQKENI. V was cut by 3 bases and J by 1 base, with 6 bases left in between. This CDR3 has 13 residues. CDR3 DNA sequence: TGTGCCAGCTCACCGGATGGGAACACTGAAGCTTTCTTT. It encodes CASSPDGNTEAFF.

The count of this clone is one. V is TRBV5-1 and J is TRBJ1-1, with D unclear. This CDR3 comprises 14 residues. Trimming cost V 4 bases and J 3 bases, with 13 bases left between them. CDR1 SGHRS and CDR2 YFSETQ come from the germline V gene. Here the CDR3 DNA reads TGCGCCAGCAGCCAAAGTCACGCGGACACTGAAGCTTTCTTT. Translating gives CASSQSHADTEAFF. The full variable domain, completed using reference TRBV5-1 and TRBJ1-1, is KAGVTQTPRYLIKTRGQQVTLSCSPISGHRSVSWYQQTPGQGLQFLFEYFSETQRNKGNFPGRFSGRQFSNSRSEMNVSTLELGDSALYLCASSQSHADTEAFFGQGTRLTVV.

The sample holds one count of this clone. This chain uses TRBV18 with TRBJ2-1; 10 bases are shared with TRBD2. The CDR3 runs 16 residues. The germline V gene has CDR1 KGHSH and CDR2 LQKENI. The junction had 7 bases not matched to a gene; V was cut back by 1 base and J by 7 bases. In nucleotides, the CDR3 is TGTGCCAGCTCACCACGGAGCGGGGGGGGTAGGAATGAGCAGTTCTTC. Amino acid sequence: CASSPRSGGGRNEQFF.

This chain connects TRBV18 to TRBJ2-7, with TRBD2 matching 11 bases. The CDR3 extends over 19 amino acids. Germline-derived CDR1 and CDR2 are KGHSH and LQKENI. V lost 2 bases and J lost 4; bases outside the gene matches: 16. DNA of the CDR3: TGTGCCAGCTCACCAAGGACAGGCGCGACTAGCGGGGTATGGTACGAGCAGTACTTC. Its translation is CASSPRTGATSGVWYEQYF.

J is TRBJ1-5 and V is TRBV12-5; 9 nucleotides line up with TRBD1. From germline, CDR1 is LGHNT and CDR2 FRNRAP. The CDR3 has 18 residues. After removal of 0 bases from V and 6 bases from J, the junction contained 12 bases not matched to a gene. The CDR3 region has the DNA TGTGCTAGTGGTTTGGTACTGGGGAGGACAGGGGCCGCTCAGCCCCAGCATTTT. The encoded protein is CASGLVLGRTGAAQPQHF.

About this clone itself: A read error may account for a junction end that differs from germline. Other DNA sequences within the sample encode an identical CDR3. The chain uses TRBV30 and TRBJ1-2; D remains unclear. The CDR3 runs to 11 residues. Germline V gives CDR1 GTSNPN, CDR2 SVGIG (reference sequence). This CDR3 reads CAWDRLYGYTF. In DNA form, the CDR3 reads TGTGCCTGGGACCGACTCTATGGCTACACCTTT.